This record looks at one T cell receptor beta chain sequence and its context. The source of the sample is a study of blood T cell repertoires in COVID-19. On the study more broadly: Donors in the United States, Italy and Spain gave samples during acute or convalescent COVID-19.

CDR1 is SGHRS and CDR2 is YFSETQ in the germline V gene. The CDR3 sequence is 14 residues long. The germline V and J ends were trimmed by 0 bases and 0 bases, with 6 bases remaining between them. This table comes from immunoSEQ multiplex PCR, and its TCRdb copy is limited to in-frame clones, with some not included. The table includes about 18,000 clones, 81% detected once. Specimen: peripheral blood. The V call is TRBV5-1, the J call TRBJ1-2; D not resolved. The source of this sequence is a man in his forties or fifties with active or convalescent COVID-19. CDR3: CASSLGTANYGYTF. In DNA, the CDR3 is TGCGCCAGCAGCTTGGGAACGGCTAACTATGGCTACACCTTC.